Listed below are T cell receptor beta chains from one sample, sequenced in a study of CDR3 diversity in severe acne. TCRdb re-called the PCR reads with MiXCR, one entry per CDR3 protein. The sample contains 97,000 or so distinct CDR3 sequences, roughly half of which appear only once. Sample: blood. These receptors came from a male donor with acne. The conserved cysteine and the conserved F or W are not part of the CDR3 here. The size entry is marked missing in some rows and otherwise reads once, few, many or a size class.

TRBV5-6,.,TRBJ2-6,ASMGRTGANVLT
TRBV7-9,many,TRBJ1-4,ASSLDRGPEKLF
TRBV29-1,few,TRBJ1-1,SVDGEGTNTEAF
TRBV5-1,many,TRBJ2-5,ASSHGTSVSNQETQY
TRBV9,.,TRBJ2-3,ASSTRGFADTQY
TRBV6-5,.,TRBJ1-3,ASSRGNTIY
TRBV15,.,TRBJ2-5,ATSTDGVGETQY
TRBV15,.,TRBJ2-5,ATSRDLGGGETQY
TRBV24-1,.,TRBJ2-1,ATSDLQQRYNEQF
TRBV20-1,.,TRBJ2-7,SANPVGLAGTYEQY
TRBV7-2,many,TRBJ1-3,ASSPGQGNTIY
TRBV2,.,TRBJ1-1,ASSEGMGTEAF
TRBV13,many,TRBJ2-5,ASSLGPLQETQY
TRBV7-6,once,TRBJ2-2,ASSLGQGPLIHNTGELF
TRBV13,.,TRBJ2-3,ASSHGSSTDTQY
TRBV5-1,.,TRBJ2-3,ASSADLTPTDTQY
TRBV27,many,TRBJ2-1,ASSKTSGSYNEQF
TRBV20-1,medium-sized,TRBJ2-7,SAGHSGRVALGPYEQY
TRBV5-1,many,TRBJ2-3,ASSTGRVVTDTQY
TRBV4-1,many,TRBJ1-4,ASSVPGATNEKLF
TRBV19,.,TRBJ1-5,ASSIRDRGNQPQH
TRBV6-1,few,TRBJ2-3,ASSEESGGADTQY
TRBV7-9,.,TRBJ1-1,ASSLYANTEAF
TRBV2,.,TRBJ1-5,ASSVGQGILNQPQH